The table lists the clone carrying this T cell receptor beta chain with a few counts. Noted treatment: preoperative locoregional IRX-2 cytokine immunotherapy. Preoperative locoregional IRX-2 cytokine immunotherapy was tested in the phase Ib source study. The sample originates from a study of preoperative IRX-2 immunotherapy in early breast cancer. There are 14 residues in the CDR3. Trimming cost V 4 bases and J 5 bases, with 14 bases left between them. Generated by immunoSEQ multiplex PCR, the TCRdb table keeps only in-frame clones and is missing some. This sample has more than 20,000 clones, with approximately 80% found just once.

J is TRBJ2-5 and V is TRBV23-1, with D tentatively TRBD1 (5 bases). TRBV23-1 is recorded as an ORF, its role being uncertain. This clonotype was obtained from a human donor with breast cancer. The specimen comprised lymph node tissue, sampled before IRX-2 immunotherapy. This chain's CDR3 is CASSRTTGVETQYF. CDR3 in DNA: TGCGCCAGCAGTCGGACAACAGGAGTGGAGACCCAGTACTTC.